The clone carrying this T cell receptor beta chain was seen many times. The antigen remains unidentified. The study amplified TCR beta CDR3 regions using RNA transcripts. A first-round RT-PCR used HTBI primers, followed by a second-round multiplex PCR. TCRdb passed the multiplex PCR reads through MiXCR, listing each CDR3 protein once. This sample yields around 170,000 distinct CDR3 sequences, of which roughly 37% are seen a single time; 4.5% to 6% belongs to the top ten. The data were taken from a study of Graves' ophthalmopathy and Graves' hyperthyroidism. Study-wide results and limits: Among expanded thyroid clonotypes above 0.001 frequency, most also occurred in blood.

With 6 bases clipped from V and 3 bases from J, the junction kept 9 bases outside the gene matches. Germline lookup yields CDR1 LGHNT and CDR2 FRNRAP. There are 15 residues in the CDR3. Having ophthalmopathy, the donors showed moderate-to-severe activity, CAS ≥3 and NOSPECS ≥4, with disease lasting under 3 months. This chain links TRBV12-5 with TRBJ2-7, with 9 bases aligning to TRBD1. What was sequenced was peripheral blood. This receptor was taken from a woman aged 40-49 years with Graves' ophthalmopathy. CDR3 residues: CASGPGTGSFYEQYF. CDR3 nucleotides: TGTGCTAGTGGACCCGGGACAGGGTCCTTCTACGAGCAGTACTTC.